What follows describes a single T cell receptor beta chain. The sample is drawn from a study of T cell changes during pregnancy in multiple sclerosis. Here immunoSEQ multiplex PCR was the method, and the copy in TCRdb shows in-frame clones only, minus some. The sample consists of 15,000 to 20,000 clones, roughly 84% of them appearing once. The V end lost 8 bases, the J end lost 1 base, and 12 bases lay between the germline ends. The CDR3 totals 12 residues. Germline CDR1 GTSNPN, CDR2 SVGIG (reference sequence). The chain links TRBV30 to TRBJ2-7, with a weak D call TRBD1 (6 bases). This TCR derives from a female donor in good health, enrolled as a control in a pregnancy study. Sequencing used CD8+ T cells from peripheral blood mononuclear cells, obtained in the third trimester of pregnancy. This CDR3 is CAGRGQSYEQYF. The DNA for the CDR3 is TGTGCCGGACGCGGACAGTCCTACGAGCAGTACTTC.